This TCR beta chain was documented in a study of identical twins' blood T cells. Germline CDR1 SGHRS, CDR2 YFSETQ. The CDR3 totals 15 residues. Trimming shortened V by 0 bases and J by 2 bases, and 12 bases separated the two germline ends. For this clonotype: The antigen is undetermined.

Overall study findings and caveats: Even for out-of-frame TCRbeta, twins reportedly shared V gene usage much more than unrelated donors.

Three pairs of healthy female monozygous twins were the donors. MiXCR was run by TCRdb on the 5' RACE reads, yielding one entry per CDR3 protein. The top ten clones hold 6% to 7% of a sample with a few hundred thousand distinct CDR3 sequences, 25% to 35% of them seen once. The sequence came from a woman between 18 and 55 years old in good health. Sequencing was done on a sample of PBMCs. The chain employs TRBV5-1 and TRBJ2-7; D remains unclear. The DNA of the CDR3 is TGCGCCAGCAGCTTGGGTCTTCACAGTACCTACGAGCAGTACTTC. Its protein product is CASSLGLHSTYEQYF.